The 8 T cell receptor beta chains in this list originate from one sample, sequenced in a study of T cell repertoires in cytomegalovirus infection. TCRdb called the reads again in MiXCR, with one record for every CDR3 protein. The sample has approximately 130,000 distinct CDR3 sequences, 20% to 30% seen once. These TCRs' antigens remain unknown. Sequencing was performed on PBMCs, sequenced either directly or after in vitro stimulation (not recorded which). Source of these receptors: a human donor in good health (CMV status not recorded). Some clones in this sample may be carry-over from other donors' samples.

The CDR3, as DNA: TGTGCCAGTAGTATAGTGGCGGCCGCGTGGGAGACCCAGTACTTC. Translation gives CASSIVAAAWETQYF. The chain has TRBV19 and TRBJ2-5; D not certain. The CDR3 has 15 residues. The germline gives CDR1 LNHDA, CDR2 SQIVND (reference sequence). Trimming removed 1 base at V and 5 bases at J, with 14 bases between.

There are a few counts of this clonotype. This chain uses TRBV30 with TRBJ1-1; D may be TRBD1 (6 bases). Between the trimmed V and J ends, which lost 5 bases and 4 bases, there was a span of 11 bases. Germline CDR1 GTSNPN, CDR2 SVGIG (reference sequence). The CDR3 runs 12 residues. The CDR3 sequence is CAWRRGGTEAFF. CDR3 bases: TGTGCCTGGCGGAGGGGGGGCACTGAAGCTTTCTTT.

This clonotype was counted at least ten times. This chain links TRBV7-2 with TRBJ1-6; D is unclear. The CDR3 runs 16 residues. The V end lost 3 bases, the J end lost 0 bases, and 9 bases lay between the germline ends. From germline, CDR1 is SGHTA and CDR2 FQGNSA. The CDR3, as DNA: TGTGCCAGCAGCTTGATAGGAAACTCCTATAATTCACCCCTCCACTTT. It codes for CASSLIGNSYNSPLHF.

The chain recombines TRBV12-3 or TRBV12-4 with TRBJ1-6, with TRBD1 matching over 7 bases. This CDR3 has 15 residues. V shed 3 bases and J 4 bases; nucleotides not matched to a gene: 3. This CDR3 reads CASSLSGQYNSPLHF. CDR3 DNA: TGTGCCAGCAGTTTGTCGGGACAGTATAATTCACCCCTCCACTTT.

The chain couples TRBV4-3 to TRBJ2-7; maybe TRBD2 (5 bases). Germline loops: CDR1 LGHNA, CDR2 YSLEER. The CDR3 loop spans 15 amino acids. The V and J ends lost 1 base and 2 bases respectively, with 12 bases between them. CDR3 DNA: TGCGCCAGCAGCCAAGCCCGGGGTTCCGCCTACGAGCAGTACTTC. It translates to CASSQARGSAYEQYF.

This clonotype is large (0.1 to 1%) by share. V usage is TRBV28 and J usage is TRBJ2-1; weak D call: TRBD1 (5 bases). Germline values: CDR1 MDHEN, CDR2 SYDVKM. Trimming took 5 bases from V and 2 from J, leaving 10 bases between them. The CDR3 contains 14 residues. Here the CDR3 DNA reads TGTGCCAGCAGTCCTAACAGGCCCTACAATGAGCAGTTCTTC. Translating it yields CASSPNRPYNEQFF.

V usage is TRBV5-1 and J usage is TRBJ2-1; TRBD2 might be the D (6 bases). V was pared by 0 bases and J by 8 bases, with 12 bases between. Germline CDR1 and CDR2: SGHRS and YFSETQ. The CDR3 contains 14 residues. The CDR3 DNA is TGCGCCAGCAGCTTGGGTGGAGGGCTCGATGAGCAGTTCTTC. It codes for CASSLGGGLDEQFF.

The V call is TRBV4-3, the J call TRBJ2-7; D not resolved. CDR3 size: 13 residues. CDR1 and CDR2 from the germline V gene are LGHNA and YSLEER. Trimming shortened V by 1 base and J by 3 bases, and 7 bases separated the two germline ends. The chain's CDR3 is CASSQVLDYEQYF. The CDR3 coding sequence is TGCGCCAGCAGCCAAGTGCTCGACTACGAGCAGTACTTC.